These T cell receptor beta chains were read from a single sample in a study of identical twins. Via MiXCR, TCRdb re-called the 5' RACE reads, giving one row per CDR3 protein. The table has around 280,000 distinct CDR3 sequences, approximately 8.5% seen once. These data also featured in a second study, about yellow fever vaccine responses in identical twins.

Source material: memory (CD45RO+) T cells sorted from blood. The receptors here all came from a woman between 18 and 30 years old in good health. Both conserved end residues are part of each CDR3. The D gene is left open where the match is weak. The size of a clone is reported for some rows only, either as once, few or many, or as a class for expanded clones.

V	J	D	length	size	CDR3	DNA
TRBV11-2	TRBJ2-2	-	14	many	CASSPSRSGGELFF	TGTGCCAGCAGCCCGTCCCGCTCGGGCGGGGAGCTGTTTTTT
TRBV2	TRBJ2-3	-	13	-	CASSAPPLDTQYF	TGTGCCAGCAGTGCCCCTCCCCTAGATACGCAGTATTTT
TRBV10-3	TRBJ2-7	TRBD1	13	few	CAIVDRDSYEQYF	TGTGCCATCGTAGACAGGGACTCCTACGAGCAGTACTTC
TRBV28	TRBJ2-3	TRBD1	14	few	CASSSAGTGHAQYF	TGTGCCAGCAGTTCGGCCGGGACAGGACATGCGCAGTATTTT
TRBV24-1	TRBJ2-1	-	15	many	CATSEGTLSYNEQFF	TGTGCCACCAGTGAAGGGACACTTTCCTACAATGAGCAGTTCTTC
TRBV7-9	TRBJ2-7	TRBD1	15	many	CASSLALQGAYEQYF	TGTGCCAGCAGCTTAGCGCTGCAGGGGGCGTACGAGCAGTACTTC
TRBV5-1	TRBJ2-1	-	15	many	CASSLGASASNEQFF	TGCGCCAGCAGCTTGGGGGCTAGCGCTAGTAATGAGCAGTTCTTC
TRBV4-2	TRBJ2-1	-	15	many	CASSQGDMRSDEQFF	TGTGCCAGCAGCCAAGGGGACATGAGGTCGGATGAGCAGTTCTTC
TRBV12-3/TRBV12-4	TRBJ1-4	-	14	-	CASSFSGAGEKLFF	TGTGCCAGCAGTTTCTCAGGGGCTGGCGAAAAACTGTTTTTT
TRBV2	TRBJ2-2	-	15	-	CASSEDMGGPGELFF	TGTGCCAGCAGTGAAGATATGGGGGGGCCCGGGGAGCTGTTTTTT
TRBV7-9	TRBJ2-3	-	13	many	CASSHGSTDTQYF	TGTGCCAGCAGCCATGGGAGCACAGATACGCAGTATTTT
TRBV5-1	TRBJ2-6	-	17	few	CASSFMWGISGANVLTF	TGCGCCAGCAGCTTTATGTGGGGAATCTCTGGGGCCAACGTCCTGACTTTC
TRBV28	TRBJ1-1	-	19	many	CASSFVSYWPGTLNTEAFF	TGTGCCAGCAGTTTCGTCTCCTATTGGCCGGGGACGTTGAACACTGAAGCTTTCTTT
TRBV5-6	TRBJ2-2	-	15	few	CASSLGLQNTGELFF	TGTGCCAGCAGCTTGGGCCTACAGAACACCGGGGAGCTGTTTTTT
TRBV20-1	TRBJ2-3	TRBD1	14	-	CSAREGGSTDTQYF	TGCAGTGCTAGAGAAGGGGGCAGCACAGATACGCAGTATTTT
TRBV6-5	TRBJ1-1	-	14	few	CASSYTTGTAEAFF	TGTGCCAGCAGTTACACTACAGGGACGGCTGAAGCTTTCTTT
TRBV3-1	TRBJ2-3	-	13	few	CASSQGDINTQYF	TGTGCCAGCAGCCAAGGGGACATTAATACGCAGTATTTT
TRBV5-1	TRBJ1-5	TRBD1	15	few	CASSLEGQGIQPQHF	TGCGCCAGCAGCTTGGAGGGACAGGGGATTCAGCCCCAGCATTTT
TRBV4-2	TRBJ2-5	-	13	few	CASSQAPRETQYF	TGTGCCAGCAGCCAAGCCCCGAGAGAGACCCAGTACTTC
TRBV20-1	TRBJ1-2	-	14	few	CSARIYEGNYGYTF	TGCAGTGCTAGAATTTACGAGGGGAACTATGGCTACACCTTC
TRBV6-1	TRBJ2-5	TRBD2	17	many	CATMERETALYQETQYF	TGTGCCACCATGGAGCGGGAGACCGCCTTGTACCAAGAGACCCAGTACTTC
TRBV27	TRBJ1-1	TRBD1	16	-	CASYPPARGQDTEAFF	TGTGCCAGTTACCCACCAGCCAGGGGGCAGGACACTGAAGCTTTCTTT
TRBV6-1	TRBJ1-5	TRBD1	15	many	CASAGGQGYNQPQHF	TGTGCCAGTGCAGGAGGACAGGGTTACAATCAGCCCCAGCATTTT
TRBV6-5	TRBJ2-5	-	13	many	CASSYSVLETQYF	TGTGCCAGCAGTTACTCGGTTTTAGAGACCCAGTACTTC
TRBV2	TRBJ2-2	-	14	-	CASRPDTNTGELFF	TGTGCCAGCAGACCCGACACGAACACCGGGGAGCTGTTTTTT
TRBV5-4	TRBJ2-7	-	14	few	CASSKDINSYEQYF	TGTGCCAGCAGCAAGGACATCAACTCCTACGAGCAGTACTTC
TRBV27	TRBJ2-7	TRBD2	16	-	CASSLLTSGRRDEQYF	TGTGCCAGCAGTTTGTTGACTAGCGGGAGGAGAGACGAGCAGTACTTC
TRBV5-6	TRBJ1-2	-	11	many	CASSLQGGYTF	TGTGCCAGCAGCTTGCAGGGCGGCTACACCTTC
TRBV3-1	TRBJ2-1	TRBD2	18	many	CASSKFPGTSASYNEQFF	TGTGCCAGCAGCAAATTCCCCGGGACTAGCGCCTCCTACAATGAGCAGTTCTTC
TRBV20-1	TRBJ2-1	TRBD2	16	-	CSARDHKRGVYNEQFF	TGCAGTGCTAGAGATCACAAGCGGGGGGTCTACAATGAGCAGTTCTTC
TRBV5-1	TRBJ1-1	-	13	many	CASSMTLNTEAFF	TGCGCCAGCAGCATGACACTGAACACTGAAGCTTTCTTT
TRBV10-3	TRBJ2-2	-	14	few	CAIRGRGATGELFF	TGTGCCATCAGGGGACGAGGGGCAACCGGGGAGCTGTTTTTT
TRBV20-1	TRBJ1-5	-	16	few	CSARDGVQQIGQPQHF	TGCAGTGCTAGAGATGGTGTACAGCAAATAGGTCAGCCCCAGCATTTT
TRBV5-1	TRBJ2-2	TRBD1	17	many	CASSLARQGANTGELFF	TGCGCCAGCAGCTTGGCGCGACAGGGGGCTAACACCGGGGAGCTGTTTTTT
TRBV6-5	TRBJ2-1	TRBD2	15	-	CASSTSGGTGNEQFF	TGTGCCAGCAGTACTAGCGGGGGGACGGGCAATGAGCAGTTCTTC
TRBV29-1	TRBJ2-1	-	15	few	CSVEVLGFRNNEQFF	TGCAGCGTTGAGGTATTAGGGTTCCGGAACAATGAGCAGTTCTTC
TRBV29-1	TRBJ2-1	TRBD2	15	many	CSVLKAGVVYNEQFF	TGCAGCGTCCTTAAAGCGGGAGTGGTCTACAATGAGCAGTTCTTC
TRBV7-9	TRBJ1-6	TRBD1	14	-	CASSAGQNNSPLHF	TGTGCCAGCAGCGCGGGACAGAATAATTCACCCCTCCACTTT
TRBV12-3/TRBV12-4	TRBJ2-3	-	15	many	CASSHHYASTDTQYF	TGTGCCAGCAGCCACCACTATGCTAGCACAGATACGCAGTATTTT
TRBV28	TRBJ1-2	-	13	-	CASSLAGTGGYTF	TGTGCCAGCAGTTTAGCGGGGACGGGAGGCTACACCTTC
TRBV6-1	TRBJ2-4	TRBD2	17	-	CASSDPPGLAGGHIQYF	TGTGCCAGCAGTGATCCGCCGGGACTAGCGGGAGGACACATTCAGTACTTC
TRBV28	TRBJ2-7	-	12	few	CASSSDSGGPHF	TGTGCCAGCAGTTCCGATAGCGGAGGCCCTCACTTC
TRBV10-3	TRBJ2-7	TRBD2	15	few	CAISDGTSGSYEQYF	TGTGCCATCAGTGATGGGACTAGCGGCTCCTACGAGCAGTACTTC
TRBV4-1	TRBJ1-1	-	15	few	CASSQFWPEETKAFF	TGCGCCAGCAGCCAATTTTGGCCAGAAGAAACAAAAGCTTTCTTT
TRBV12-3/TRBV12-4	TRBJ1-1	TRBD1	13	many	CASLQGANTEAFF	TGTGCCAGTTTACAGGGGGCGAACACTGAAGCTTTCTTT